These T cell receptor beta chains were read from a single sample in a study of T cell repertoires in cytomegalovirus infection. The antigens these receptors bind are not known. TCRdb re-called the reads through MiXCR, storing one row per CDR3 protein. This table has about 920,000 distinct CDR3 sequences, less than 40% appearing once. Sample: cultured CD8+ T cells from PBMCs, taken from culture after CMV antigen stimulation. These receptors were obtained from a human donor in good health (CMV status not recorded). Some clones in this sample may be carry-over from other donors' samples. Each CDR3 is given with its conserved first and last residue. Fields, in order: clone size, V gene, J gene, CDR3 length, D gene, CDR3 protein, CDR3 DNA. The D gene is left open where the match is weak. Part of the rows lack a size; the others show once, few, many or a class for expanded clones.

abundance: few
v_gene: TRBV7-9
j_gene: TRBJ2-5
len: 14
d_gene: -
CDR3aa: CASSLRHFQETQYF
CDR3nt: TGTGCCAGCAGCTTACGGCATTTCCAAGAGACCCAGTACTTC

abundance: -
v_gene: TRBV6-2/TRBV6-3
j_gene: TRBJ1-1
len: 16
d_gene: -
CDR3aa: CASALDGAPLNTEAFF
CDR3nt: TGTGCCAGCGCCCTGGACGGGGCACCTTTGAACACTGAAGCTTTCTTT

abundance: -
v_gene: TRBV7-6
j_gene: TRBJ2-1
len: 13
d_gene: TRBD2
CDR3aa: CASSLASSGEQFF
CDR3nt: TGTGCTAGCAGCTTAGCGTCTAGCGGGGAGCAGTTCTTC

abundance: few
v_gene: TRBV27
j_gene: TRBJ1-4
len: 14
d_gene: -
CDR3aa: CASSLMGAQEKLFF
CDR3nt: TGTGCCAGCAGTTTAATGGGGGCGCAGGAAAAACTGTTTTTT

abundance: once
v_gene: TRBV6-2/TRBV6-3
j_gene: TRBJ2-3
len: 16
d_gene: TRBD1
CDR3aa: CASSPFRGRDTDTQYF
CDR3nt: TGTGCCAGCAGTCCTTTCAGGGGGAGAGACACAGATACGCAGTATTTT

abundance: -
v_gene: TRBV7-6
j_gene: TRBJ1-4
len: 16
d_gene: -
CDR3aa: CTSSLGAWKLNEKLFF
CDR3nt: TGTACCAGCAGCTTAGGGGCATGGAAGCTTAATGAAAAACTGTTTTTT

abundance: few
v_gene: TRBV7-6
j_gene: TRBJ2-7
len: 14
d_gene: TRBD1
CDR3aa: CASSYWGTGNEQYF
CDR3nt: TGTGCCAGCAGTTATTGGGGGACAGGGAACGAGCAGTACTTC

abundance: -
v_gene: TRBV5-5
j_gene: TRBJ2-2
len: 17
d_gene: -
CDR3aa: CASSFYGWDPNTGELFF
CDR3nt: TGTGCCAGCAGCTTTTATGGCTGGGACCCGAACACCGGGGAGCTGTTTTTT

abundance: few
v_gene: TRBV27
j_gene: TRBJ1-2
len: 17
d_gene: TRBD1
CDR3aa: CASSLIWTGKKSRGYTF
CDR3nt: TGTGCCAGCAGTTTAATCTGGACAGGGAAAAAAAGTCGAGGCTACACCTTC

abundance: -
v_gene: TRBV14
j_gene: TRBJ2-1
len: 17
d_gene: -
CDR3aa: CASSQGPTANSYNEQFF
CDR3nt: TGTGCCAGCAGCCAAGGGCCGACAGCGAACTCCTACAATGAGCAGTTCTTC

abundance: many
v_gene: TRBV7-6
j_gene: TRBJ1-6
len: 17
d_gene: -
CDR3aa: CASSLAEVGGWGSPLHF
CDR3nt: TGTGCCAGCAGCTTAGCCGAGGTGGGGGGCTGGGGGTCACCCCTCCACTTT

abundance: -
v_gene: TRBV6-2/TRBV6-3
j_gene: TRBJ2-3
len: 18
d_gene: TRBD2
CDR3aa: CASSRTGTSSSDTDTQYF
CDR3nt: TGTGCCAGCAGTCGGACCGGGACTAGCAGTTCTGACACAGATACGCAGTATTTT

abundance: -
v_gene: TRBV20-1
j_gene: TRBJ2-3
len: 21
d_gene: TRBD2
CDR3aa: CSASPWAPGLAGQDSTDTQYF
CDR3nt: TGCAGTGCTAGCCCCTGGGCGCCGGGACTAGCGGGACAAGATAGCACAGATACGCAGTATTTT

abundance: once
v_gene: TRBV4-1
j_gene: TRBJ1-6
len: 17
d_gene: -
CDR3aa: CASSLGQGAGGASPLHF
CDR3nt: TGCGCCAGCAGCCTGGGGCAGGGTGCGGGAGGTGCTTCACCCCTCCACTTT

abundance: -
v_gene: TRBV6-5
j_gene: TRBJ1-1
len: 15
d_gene: TRBD1
CDR3aa: CASRRQGWTATEAFF
CDR3nt: TGTGCCAGCAGACGACAGGGGTGGACGGCAACTGAAGCTTTCTTT

abundance: -
v_gene: TRBV13
j_gene: TRBJ2-5
len: 14
d_gene: -
CDR3aa: CASSSRGIQETRYF
CDR3nt: TGTGCCAGCAGCTCCCGAGGTATTCAAGAGACCCGGTACTTC

abundance: few
v_gene: TRBV7-9
j_gene: TRBJ2-2
len: 15
d_gene: TRBD2
CDR3aa: CASGPGLAGDGELFF
CDR3nt: TGTGCCAGCGGACCCGGACTAGCGGGGGACGGGGAGCTGTTTTTT

abundance: many
v_gene: TRBV7-2
j_gene: TRBJ1-4
len: 17
d_gene: -
CDR3aa: CASSLPSGGAANEKLFF
CDR3nt: TGTGCCAGCAGCTTACCCTCTGGAGGGGCAGCTAATGAAAAACTGTTTTTT

abundance: few
v_gene: TRBV7-6
j_gene: TRBJ1-5
len: 15
d_gene: -
CDR3aa: CASSPFAGTNQPQHF
CDR3nt: TGTGCCAGCAGCCCCTTCGCAGGTACGAATCAGCCCCAGCATTTT

abundance: many
v_gene: TRBV7-9
j_gene: TRBJ2-3
len: 15
d_gene: TRBD2
CDR3aa: CASPSTSGFTDTQYF
CDR3nt: TGTGCCAGCCCGTCGACTAGCGGGTTCACAGATACGCAGTATTTT

abundance: few
v_gene: TRBV7-6
j_gene: TRBJ2-1
len: 16
d_gene: TRBD1
CDR3aa: CASSSGGTGPLNEQFF
CDR3nt: TGTGCCAGCAGTTCCGGCGGGACAGGGCCTTTGAATGAGCAGTTCTTC

abundance: -
v_gene: TRBV7-6
j_gene: TRBJ2-3
len: 14
d_gene: TRBD1
CDR3aa: CASSAGQGRDTQYF
CDR3nt: TGTGCCAGCAGCGCAGGACAGGGAAGAGATACGCAGTATTTT

abundance: -
v_gene: TRBV29-1
j_gene: TRBJ2-1
len: 16
d_gene: -
CDR3aa: CSAQGFQGLSYNEQFF
CDR3nt: TGCAGCGCCCAAGGGTTTCAGGGGCTCTCCTACAATGAGCAGTTCTTC

abundance: -
v_gene: TRBV4-1
j_gene: TRBJ2-1
len: 12
d_gene: -
CDR3aa: CASSQAAAEQFF
CDR3nt: TGCGCCAGCAGCCAAGCAGCGGCTGAGCAGTTCTTC

abundance: -
v_gene: TRBV7-4
j_gene: TRBJ2-1
len: 11
d_gene: TRBD1
CDR3aa: CASSSTGVEFF
CDR3nt: TGTGCCAGCAGCTCTACAGGGGTTGAGTTCTTC

abundance: -
v_gene: TRBV5-1
j_gene: TRBJ2-7
len: 15
d_gene: TRBD1
CDR3aa: CASSFRTGGIYEQYF
CDR3nt: TGCGCCAGCAGCTTCCGGACAGGGGGCATCTACGAGCAGTACTTC

abundance: few
v_gene: TRBV27
j_gene: TRBJ1-5
len: 15
d_gene: -
CDR3aa: CASSYREGGNQPQHF
CDR3nt: TGTGCCAGCAGTTACAGGGAAGGGGGCAATCAGCCCCAGCATTTT

abundance: few
v_gene: TRBV4-2
j_gene: TRBJ1-1
len: 15
d_gene: -
CDR3aa: CASSQDPGWNTEAFF
CDR3nt: TGTGCCAGCAGCCAAGATCCAGGGTGGAACACTGAAGCTTTCTTT

abundance: -
v_gene: TRBV7-9
j_gene: TRBJ2-4
len: 18
d_gene: -
CDR3aa: CASRAGAPREIAKNIQYF
CDR3nt: TGTGCCAGCAGGGCAGGGGCCCCTCGGGAAATAGCCAAAAACATTCAGTACTTC

abundance: few
v_gene: TRBV4-2
j_gene: TRBJ2-4
len: 16
d_gene: TRBD1
CDR3aa: CASSQGDRDRGNIQYF
CDR3nt: TGTGCCAGCAGCCAAGGGGATAGGGACAGGGGAAACATTCAGTACTTC

abundance: -
v_gene: TRBV10-3
j_gene: TRBJ1-1
len: 13
d_gene: -
CDR3aa: CATYYGENTEAFF
CDR3nt: TGTGCCACCTACTACGGGGAGAACACTGAAGCTTTCTTT

abundance: -
v_gene: TRBV9
j_gene: TRBJ2-3
len: 14
d_gene: -
CDR3aa: CASQSRTYPDTQYF
CDR3nt: TGTGCCAGCCAAAGTCGGACGTATCCAGATACGCAGTATTTT

abundance: -
v_gene: TRBV29-1
j_gene: TRBJ2-1
len: 12
d_gene: -
CDR3aa: CSVESVYNEQFF
CDR3nt: TGCAGCGTTGAGAGCGTTTACAATGAGCAGTTCTTC

abundance: -
v_gene: TRBV14
j_gene: TRBJ2-1
len: 15
d_gene: -
CDR3aa: CASSQGRPPYNEQFF
CDR3nt: TGTGCCAGCAGCCAAGGACGCCCCCCCTACAATGAGCAGTTCTTC

abundance: few
v_gene: TRBV27
j_gene: TRBJ1-2
len: 12
d_gene: -
CDR3aa: CASRTPEVGYTF
CDR3nt: TGTGCCAGCCGAACTCCGGAGGTCGGCTACACCTTC

abundance: -
v_gene: TRBV6-6
j_gene: TRBJ1-4
len: 13
d_gene: -
CDR3aa: CASSSSLDEKLFF
CDR3nt: TGTGCCAGCAGTTCTAGTTTGGATGAAAAACTGTTTTTT

abundance: -
v_gene: TRBV6-1
j_gene: TRBJ1-1
len: 15
d_gene: -
CDR3aa: CANIARRGTNTEAFF
CDR3nt: TGTGCCAACATCGCCCGGAGAGGGACGAACACTGAAGCTTTCTTT

abundance: many
v_gene: TRBV7-4
j_gene: TRBJ1-6
len: 16
d_gene: TRBD1
CDR3aa: CASSLVRTGSNSPLHF
CDR3nt: TGTGCCAGCAGCTTAGTTAGGACAGGGAGTAATTCACCCCTCCACTTT

abundance: few
v_gene: TRBV7-9
j_gene: TRBJ2-1
len: 17
d_gene: -
CDR3aa: CASSPRVRRGPYNEQFF
CDR3nt: TGTGCCAGCAGCCCACGGGTGAGGCGGGGGCCCTACAATGAGCAGTTCTTC

abundance: many
v_gene: TRBV7-9
j_gene: TRBJ1-5
len: 14
d_gene: -
CDR3aa: CASSLEDSNQPQHF
CDR3nt: TGTGCCAGCAGCCTCGAGGATAGCAATCAGCCCCAGCATTTT